This T cell receptor beta chain is from a study of T cell changes during pregnancy in multiple sclerosis. TCRdb's copy holds only in-frame clones and misses some; the assay was immunoSEQ multiplex PCR. The sample has tens of thousands of clones, approximately 91% seen once; the top ten hold 1.5% to 2%. Only one count was recorded for this clone. This receptor was identified in a female donor with multiple sclerosis, enrolled in a pregnancy study. Sequencing was performed on peripheral blood, taken in the first trimester of pregnancy.

The CDR3 sequence is CASSPTGKNEQYF. The CDR3 DNA reads as TGTGCCAGCAGCCCGACAGGAAAAAACGAGCAGTACTTC. The chain is built from TRBV11-3 and TRBJ2-7, with TRBD1 as a possible D gene (6 bases). The germline V gene has CDR1 SGHNT and CDR2 YENEEA. The V and J ends lost 5 bases and 5 bases respectively, with 13 bases between them. The CDR3 is 13 residues long.